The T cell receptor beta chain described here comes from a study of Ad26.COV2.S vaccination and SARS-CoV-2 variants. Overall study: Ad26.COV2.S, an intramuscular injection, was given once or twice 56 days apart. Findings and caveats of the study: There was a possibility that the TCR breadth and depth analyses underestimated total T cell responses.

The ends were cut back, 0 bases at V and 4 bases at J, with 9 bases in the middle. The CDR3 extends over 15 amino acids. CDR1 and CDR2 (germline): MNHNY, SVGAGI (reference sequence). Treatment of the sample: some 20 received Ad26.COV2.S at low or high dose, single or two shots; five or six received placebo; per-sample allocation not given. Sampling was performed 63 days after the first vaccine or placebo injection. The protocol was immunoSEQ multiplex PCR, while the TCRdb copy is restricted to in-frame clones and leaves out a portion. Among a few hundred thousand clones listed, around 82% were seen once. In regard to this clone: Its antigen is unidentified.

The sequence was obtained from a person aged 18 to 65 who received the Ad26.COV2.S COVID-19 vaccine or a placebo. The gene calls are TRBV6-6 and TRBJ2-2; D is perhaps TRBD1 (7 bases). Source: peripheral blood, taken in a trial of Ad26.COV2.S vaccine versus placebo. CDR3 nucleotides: TGTGCCAGCAGTTACTCGGAGGGGGCCACCGGGGAGCTGTTTTTT. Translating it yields CASSYSEGATGELFF.